Shown below are 5 T cell receptor beta chains from a single sample sequenced in a study of T cells in women clearing cervical HPV infection. The table came from immunoSEQ multiplex PCR; TCRdb's copy has only in-frame clones and leaves some out. This listing includes 45,000 to 50,000 clones. Sequenced: blood buffy coat. The receptors originated from a woman between 18 and 75 years old with a cervical HPV16 infection that either progressed to CIN3+ or cleared (not recorded which).

A remark on this clone: The read falls 3 residues short of the CDR3 end, and the missing part is taken from the germline J gene. V gene TRBV2 combines with J gene TRBJ2-5, with a tentative D call TRBD1 (6 bases). Germline CDR1 is SNHLY and CDR2 is FYNNEI. V shed 4 bases and J shed 4 bases, with 7 bases lying between them. There are 12 residues in the CDR3. CDR3 bases read: TGTGCCAGCAGTGGAGGGGGAGAGACC. This codes for CASSGGGET. The entire CDR3 protein reads CASSGGGETQYF.

About this clone: The observed sequence ends 3 residues before the CDR3 terminus, with the missing tail filled in from the germline J gene. This chain connects TRBV6-1 to TRBJ2-7, with TRBD1 matching over 7 bases. Germline V gives CDR1 MNHNS, CDR2 SASEGT. Germline trimming cut 4 bases from V and 3 bases from J; bases unmatched to any gene: 6. This CDR3 spans 14 amino acids. The CDR3 protein is CASSARDSHYEQYF. The CDR3 DNA, read in part, is TGTGCCAGCAGTGCCCGGGACAGCCACTACGAG.

With respect to this clone: The sequenced fragment ends 3 residues before the CDR3 boundary, so the rest is inferred from the germline J gene. The chain is built from TRBV5-6 and TRBJ2-1, with 8 bases lining up with TRBD1. Per germline, CDR1 SGHDT and CDR2 YYEEEE. This CDR3 has 15 amino acids. Trimming took 1 base from V and 8 from J; bases not matched to a gene: 8. The sequenced CDR3 bases are TGTGCCAGCAGCTTGCGGGACAGGAGGAGCGATGAG. Translated, it gives CASSLRDRRSDE. The complete CDR3 reads CASSLRDRRSDEQFF.

Note on this clone: The read is 3 residues too short to cover the CDR3 end, so that end is filled in from the germline J gene. The chain recombines TRBV7-8 with TRBJ1-6; TRBD1 aligns across 9 bases. The CDR3 totals 15 residues. Germline V gives CDR1 SGHVS, CDR2 FQNEAQ. V shed 5 bases and J 10 bases; nucleotides not matched to a gene: 9. Incomplete CDR3 DNA: TGTGCCAGCAGCGGACAGGGACAGGGCAGCTCACCC. The encoded protein is CASSGQGQGSSP. The entire CDR3 reads CASSGQGQGSSPLHF.

The CDR3 loop is CASSRAGGLYNEQFF. Partial CDR3 DNA: TGTGCCAGCAGCCGAGCGGGGGGCCTTTACAATGAG. The J gene is TRBJ2-1, the V gene TRBV7-8; 9 bases line up with TRBD2. From the germline J gene comes the end of the CDR3, since the read stops 3 residues before it. This CDR3 spans 15 amino acids. CDR1 is SGHVS, CDR2 FQNEAQ, per germline. V lost 5 bases and J lost 4; bases outside the gene matches: 6.